This T cell receptor (beta chain) was found in a study of blood T cells in healthy people across ages (dated by TCRdb to between 2014 and 2017). Background on the whole study: In model experiments, template switching captured about one uniquely barcoded TCR beta cDNA molecule for every two T cells. To track age-related changes in TCR beta repertoire diversity, the study relied on deep sequencing normalized with unique cDNA molecular identifiers. Four age groups were formed from the donors: young (average 16 years), middle-aged (around 41), aged (roughly 56) and long-lived (less than 85). Donors of different ages were randomly distributed across sequencing lanes to avoid experimental bias. Using the same blood draw, the study looked at two additional independent replicas of 1 million unique cDNA reads for two donors, one aged 18 to 30 and the other aged 80 or older. Beyond this particular receptor, the publication reports: Donor CMV infection status was unknown, potentially confounding age-related changes in expanded clonotypes. Compared with the aged group, the long-lived group had more naive CD4+ T cells, fewer expanded clones and increased TCR diversity, suggesting age selection. Total diversity estimates from one million sequenced T cells were considered lower bounds and underestimates. Observed TCR beta diversity per million T cells fell roughly linearly with age, and a significant reduction was already apparent by age around 36. Because profiling used bulk unsorted PBMCs, naive and antigen-experienced compartments could not be compared conclusively. There was a strong correlation between observed TCR beta diversity and the percentage of naive T cells measured by flow cytometry.

Libraries were constructed by 5' RACE. The second PCR ran for roughly 7 to 11 cycles and used a J-beta primer mix along with a sample-barcoded 5' primer. A template-switch 5' adaptor carrying 12 random nucleotides introduced a unique molecular identifier onto each TCR beta cDNA molecule. At least 2.5 million CDR3-containing paired-end reads were obtained from each sample. First-strand cDNA was synthesized from all RNA with the Mint cDNA synthesis kit, primed by a TRBC-specific oligonucleotide. Following uracil-DNA glycosylase treatment, a first 18-cycle PCR with universal primers M1SS and BC2_uni_R was performed on all cDNA. From the authors' description of their analysis: For normalization, 1 million high-quality reads, each with a distinct molecular identifier, were randomly selected from each sample. Reads with shared molecular identifiers were discarded instead of being binned into consensus sequences. MiTCR, run with a Q25 quality threshold and the strictest error-elimination algorithm, handled CDR3 identification, clonotype clustering and error correction. A nonparametric unseen species model with Euler transformation was used to estimate lower-bound total TCR beta diversity. Through fastp at Q25 and MiXCR, TCRdb rebuilt clones from the public reads, retaining in-frame beta chains. Identical CDR3 proteins give one entry, which carries the most common genes and DNA. TCRdb, not the authors, supplied the V and J calls. This sample has 1,800,000 or so distinct CDR3 sequences in its table, and approximately 40% of those were observed once. The top ten clones comprise 23% of the sample.

The 40 or so donors, aged about 6 to 90 years, were systemically healthy Caucasian individuals from Russia. Each donor gave approximately 9.3 milliliters of peripheral blood, collected into EDTA-treated Vacutainer tubes. Ficoll-Paque density-gradient centrifugation was used to isolate PBMCs, with at least 6 million obtained per sample. Total RNA was extracted from PBMCs with Trizol reagent, with at least 5 micrograms obtained per sample. For every donor, flow cytometry on a PBMC aliquot measured the percentage of naive CD45RAhigh/CD27high T cells. Points on this clonotype: The antigen this receptor binds is unknown. Mismatch with germline at one junction end may stem from a read error.

From cysteine to phenylalanine, the CDR3 is 13 amino acids long. The entry retains the CDR3 DNA only, 39 bases that are in frame from base 1. Per the germline V gene, MNHEY is the CDR1 and SVGAGI is the CDR2. The chain couples TRBV6-5 to TRBJ2-1, with TRBD2 tentatively as D gene (5 bases match). The source of this sequence is a human donor in good health. Sequencing was done on a sample of blood. The sequence in DNA is TGTACCAGCAGCCCAGTTACGGGGAATGAGCAGTTCTTC. This is translated as CTSSPVTGNEQFF.